This entry features one T cell receptor (beta chain) sequence. These data belong to a study of cytomegalovirus exposure and HLA in healthy donors. V lost 3 bases to trimming and J lost 5 bases; unmatched junction nucleotides: 5. The CDR3 sequence is 16 residues long. Germline V lookup: CDR1 LNHDA, CDR2 SQIVND (reference sequence). Researchers ran the PCR with 60 Vbeta and 13 Jbeta primers. Profiled with immunoSEQ multiplex PCR; TCRdb holds only in-frame clones, not every one. The repertoire consists of about 40,000 clones, with approximately 55% occurring once and the leading ten covering 12%. The sample was PBMCs. The V gene is TRBV19, the J gene TRBJ2-5; 14 positions match TRBD2. The sequence was obtained from a human donor in good health. CDR3 protein: CASSIGLAGGGETQYF. In DNA form, the CDR3 reads TGTGCCAGTAGTATCGGACTAGCGGGAGGAGGTGAGACCCAGTACTTC. The full variable domain, with the rest looked up from reference TRBV19 and TRBJ2-5, is DGGITQSPKYLFRKEGQNVTLSCEQNLNHDAMYWYRQDPGQGLRLIYYSQIVNDFQKGDIAEGYSVSREKKESFPLTVTSAQKNPTAFYLCASSIGLAGGGETQYFGPGTRLLVL.